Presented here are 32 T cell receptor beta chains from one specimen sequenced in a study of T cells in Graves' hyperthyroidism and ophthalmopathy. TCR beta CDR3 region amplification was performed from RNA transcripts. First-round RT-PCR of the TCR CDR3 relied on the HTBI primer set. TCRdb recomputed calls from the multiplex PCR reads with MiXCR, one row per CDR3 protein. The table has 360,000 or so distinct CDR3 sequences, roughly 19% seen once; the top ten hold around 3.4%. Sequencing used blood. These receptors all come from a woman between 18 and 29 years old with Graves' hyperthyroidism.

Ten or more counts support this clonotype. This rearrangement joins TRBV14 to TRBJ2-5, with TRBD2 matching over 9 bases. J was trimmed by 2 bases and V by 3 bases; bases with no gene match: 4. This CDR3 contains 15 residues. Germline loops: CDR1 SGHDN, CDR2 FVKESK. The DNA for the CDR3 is TGTGCCAGCAGCCAGGCGGGGGGGAGGCAAGAGACCCAGTACTTC. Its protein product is CASSQAGGRQETQYF.

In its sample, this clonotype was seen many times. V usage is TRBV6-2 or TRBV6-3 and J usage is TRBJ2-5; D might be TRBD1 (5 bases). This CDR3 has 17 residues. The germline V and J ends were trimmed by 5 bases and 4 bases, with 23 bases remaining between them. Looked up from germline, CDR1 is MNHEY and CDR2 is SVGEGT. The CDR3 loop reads CASSTSPFREPRETQYF. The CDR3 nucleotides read TGTGCCAGCAGTACGTCCCCCTTCAGGGAACCTAGAGAGACCCAGTACTTC.

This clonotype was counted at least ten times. CDR3 loop: CASSEERSYEQYF. In DNA form, the CDR3 reads TGTGCCAGCAGTGAAGAACGGTCCTACGAGCAGTACTTC. The chain recombines TRBV6-1 with TRBJ2-7; no definite D call. V was trimmed by 1 base and J by 1 base, leaving 5 bases between them. The CDR3 has 13 amino acids. In germline, CDR1 is MNHNS, CDR2 SASEGT.

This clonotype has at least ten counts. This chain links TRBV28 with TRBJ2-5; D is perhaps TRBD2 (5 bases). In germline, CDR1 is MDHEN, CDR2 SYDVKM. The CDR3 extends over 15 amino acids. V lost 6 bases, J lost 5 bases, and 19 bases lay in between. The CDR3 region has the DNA TGTGCCAGCAGGCCCGACATCGGAGGCCGTGAGACCCAGTACTTC. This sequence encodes CASRPDIGGRETQYF.

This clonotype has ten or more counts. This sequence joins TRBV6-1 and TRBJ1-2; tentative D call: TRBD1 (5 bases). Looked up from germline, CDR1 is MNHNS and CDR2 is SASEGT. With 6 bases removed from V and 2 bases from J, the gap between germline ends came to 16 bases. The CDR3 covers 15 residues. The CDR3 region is CASSSRDSLNYGYTF. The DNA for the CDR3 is TGTGCCAGCAGCTCCCGGGACTCTTTAAACTATGGCTACACCTTC.

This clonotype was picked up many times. CDR3 coding DNA: TGTGCCAGCAGCTTAACGGACGGGGCGTCCTACGAGCAGTACTTC. Its translation: CASSLTDGASYEQYF. The V call is TRBV7-8, the J call TRBJ2-7, with D perhaps given as TRBD1 or TRBD2 (5 bases each). Germline V gene sequence: CDR1 SGHVS, CDR2 FQNEAQ. CDR3 length: 15 residues. With 2 bases removed from V and 1 base from J, the gap between germline ends came to 12 bases. Variable domain in full (rest from reference TRBV7-8 and TRBJ2-7): GAGVSQSPRYKVAKRGQDVALRCDPISGHVSLFWYQQALGQGPEFLTYFQNEAQLDKSGLPSDRFFAERPEGSVSTLKIQRTQQEDSAVYLCASSLTDGASYEQYFGPGTRLTVT.

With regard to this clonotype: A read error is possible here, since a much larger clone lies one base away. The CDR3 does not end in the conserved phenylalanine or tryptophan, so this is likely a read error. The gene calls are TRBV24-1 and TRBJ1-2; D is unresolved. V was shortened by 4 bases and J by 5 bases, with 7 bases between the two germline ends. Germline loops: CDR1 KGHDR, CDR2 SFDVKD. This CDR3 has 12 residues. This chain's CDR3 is CATSESQYGYTY. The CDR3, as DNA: TGTGCCACCAGTGAATCGCAGTATGGCTACACCTAC.

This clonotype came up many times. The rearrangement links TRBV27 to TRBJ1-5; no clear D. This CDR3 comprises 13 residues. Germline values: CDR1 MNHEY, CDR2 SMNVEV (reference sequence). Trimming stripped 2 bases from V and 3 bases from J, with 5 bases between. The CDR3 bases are TGTGCCAGCAGTTTACAGGCCAATCAGCCCCAGCATTTT. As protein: CASSLQANQPQHF.

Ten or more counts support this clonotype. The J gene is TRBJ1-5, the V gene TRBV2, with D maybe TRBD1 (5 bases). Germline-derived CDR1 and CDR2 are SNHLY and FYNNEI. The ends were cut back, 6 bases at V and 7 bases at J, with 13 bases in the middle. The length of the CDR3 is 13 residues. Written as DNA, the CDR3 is TGTGCCAGCAGGGGGCCCCCATCCCAGCCCCAGCATTTT. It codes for CASRGPPSQPQHF. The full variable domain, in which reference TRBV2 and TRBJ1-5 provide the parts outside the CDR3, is EPEVTQTPSHQVTQMGQEVILRCVPISNHLYFYWYRQILGQKVEFLVSFYNNEISEKSEIFDDQFSVERPDGSNFTLKIRSTKLEDSAMYFCASRGPPSQPQHFGDGTRLSIL.

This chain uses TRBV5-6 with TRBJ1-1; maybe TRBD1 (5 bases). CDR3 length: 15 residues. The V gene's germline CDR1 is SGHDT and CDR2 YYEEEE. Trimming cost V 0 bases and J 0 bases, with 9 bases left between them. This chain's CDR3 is CASSLVGAVNTEAFF. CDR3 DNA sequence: TGTGCCAGCAGCTTGGTAGGGGCGGTGAACACTGAAGCTTTCTTT.

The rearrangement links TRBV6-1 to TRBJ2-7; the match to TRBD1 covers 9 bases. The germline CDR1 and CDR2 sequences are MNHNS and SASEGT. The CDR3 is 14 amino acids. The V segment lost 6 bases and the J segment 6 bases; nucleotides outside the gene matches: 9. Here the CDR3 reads CASSPDRGSGEQYF. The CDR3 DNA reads TGTGCCAGCAGCCCCGACAGGGGGTCCGGCGAGCAGTACTTC.

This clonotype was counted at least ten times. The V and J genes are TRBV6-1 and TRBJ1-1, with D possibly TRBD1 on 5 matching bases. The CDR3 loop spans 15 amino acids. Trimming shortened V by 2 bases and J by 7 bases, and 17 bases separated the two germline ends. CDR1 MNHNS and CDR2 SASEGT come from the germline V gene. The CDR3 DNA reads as TGTGCCAGCAGTGAATATTCAGGGAGGTCGGTTGAAGCTTTCTTT. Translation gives CASSEYSGRSVEAFF.

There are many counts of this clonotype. The chain's CDR3 is CSVAPGDEQYF. CDR3 in DNA: TGCAGCGTTGCCCCGGGGGACGAGCAGTACTTC. The chain is built from TRBV29-1 and TRBJ2-7, with D maybe TRBD2 (6 bases). The V and J ends lost 4 bases and 5 bases respectively, with 9 bases between them. The CDR3 consists of 11 residues. Looked up from germline, CDR1 is SQVTM and CDR2 is ANQGSEA.

The CDR3 is CASSSGTGLQPQHF. CDR3 coding DNA: TGTGCCAGCAGCTCTGGGACAGGGCTTCAGCCCCAGCATTTT. This chain joins TRBV6-1 and TRBJ1-5; 9 bases map to TRBD1. CDR1 MNHNS and CDR2 SASEGT come from the germline V gene. V dropped 6 bases and J dropped 6; count of bases not matched to a gene: 6. The CDR3 length is 14 residues.

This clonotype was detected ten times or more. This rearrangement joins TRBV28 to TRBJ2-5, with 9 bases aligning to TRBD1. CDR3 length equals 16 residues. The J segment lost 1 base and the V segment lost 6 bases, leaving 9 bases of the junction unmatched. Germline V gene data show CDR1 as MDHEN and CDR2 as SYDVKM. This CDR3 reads CASSLPTGGIQETQYF. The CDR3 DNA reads TGTGCCAGCAGCCTTCCGACAGGGGGGATCCAAGAGACCCAGTACTTC.

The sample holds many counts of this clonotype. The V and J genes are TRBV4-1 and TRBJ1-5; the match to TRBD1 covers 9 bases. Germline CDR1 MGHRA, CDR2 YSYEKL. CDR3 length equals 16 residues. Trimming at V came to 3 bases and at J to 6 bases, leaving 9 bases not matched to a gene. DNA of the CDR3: TGCGCCAGCAGCCAGTCCGGGACAGGGTTAGGTCAGCCCCAGCATTTT. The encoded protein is CASSQSGTGLGQPQHF.

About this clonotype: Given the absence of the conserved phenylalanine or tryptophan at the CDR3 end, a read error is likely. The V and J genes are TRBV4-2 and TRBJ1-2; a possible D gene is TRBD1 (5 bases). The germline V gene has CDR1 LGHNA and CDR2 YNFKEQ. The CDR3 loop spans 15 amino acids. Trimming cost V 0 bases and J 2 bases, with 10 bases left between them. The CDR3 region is CASSQDVRGNYGYTY. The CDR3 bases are TGTGCCAGCAGCCAAGATGTACGGGGCAACTATGGCTACACCTAC.

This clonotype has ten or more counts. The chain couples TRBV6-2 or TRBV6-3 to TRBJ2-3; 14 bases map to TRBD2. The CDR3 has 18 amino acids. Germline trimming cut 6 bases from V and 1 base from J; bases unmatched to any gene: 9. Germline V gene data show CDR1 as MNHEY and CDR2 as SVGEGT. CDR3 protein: CASSPGTSGGYRTDTQYF. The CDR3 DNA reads TGTGCCAGCAGCCCCGGGACTAGCGGGGGTTATCGCACAGATACGCAGTATTTT.

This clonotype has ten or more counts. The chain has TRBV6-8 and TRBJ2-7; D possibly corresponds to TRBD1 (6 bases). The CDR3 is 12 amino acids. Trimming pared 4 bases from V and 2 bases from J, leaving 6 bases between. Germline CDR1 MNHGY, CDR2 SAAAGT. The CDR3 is CASSWTAYEQYF. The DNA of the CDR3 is TGTGCCAGCAGTTGGACAGCCTACGAGCAGTACTTC.

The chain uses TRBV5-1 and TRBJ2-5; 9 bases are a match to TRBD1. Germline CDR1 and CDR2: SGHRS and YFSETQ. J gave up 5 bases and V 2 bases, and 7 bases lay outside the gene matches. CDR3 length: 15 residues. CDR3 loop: CASSLFHRGLETQYF. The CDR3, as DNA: TGCGCCAGCAGCTTATTCCACAGGGGGCTGGAGACCCAGTACTTC.

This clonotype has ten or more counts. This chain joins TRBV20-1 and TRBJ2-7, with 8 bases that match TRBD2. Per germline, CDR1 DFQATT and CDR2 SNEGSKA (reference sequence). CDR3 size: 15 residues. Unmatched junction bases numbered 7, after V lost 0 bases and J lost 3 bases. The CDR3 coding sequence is TGCAGTGCTAGAGATATGAGCGGGGGCCGCTACGAGCAGTACTTC. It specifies CSARDMSGGRYEQYF.

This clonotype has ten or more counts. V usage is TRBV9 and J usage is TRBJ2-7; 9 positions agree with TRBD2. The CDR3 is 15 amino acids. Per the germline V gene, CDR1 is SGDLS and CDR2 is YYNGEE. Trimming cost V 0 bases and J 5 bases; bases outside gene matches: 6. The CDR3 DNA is TGTGCCAGCAGCGTAGACCTAGCGGGGAGGGACGAGCAGTACTTC. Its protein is CASSVDLAGRDEQYF.

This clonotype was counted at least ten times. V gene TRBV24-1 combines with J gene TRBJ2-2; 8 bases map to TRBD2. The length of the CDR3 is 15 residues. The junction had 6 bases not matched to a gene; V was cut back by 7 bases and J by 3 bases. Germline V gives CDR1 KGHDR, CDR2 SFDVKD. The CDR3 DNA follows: TGTGCCACCAGACCCGGGACTAGAGACACCGGGGAGCTGTTTTTT. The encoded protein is CATRPGTRDTGELFF.

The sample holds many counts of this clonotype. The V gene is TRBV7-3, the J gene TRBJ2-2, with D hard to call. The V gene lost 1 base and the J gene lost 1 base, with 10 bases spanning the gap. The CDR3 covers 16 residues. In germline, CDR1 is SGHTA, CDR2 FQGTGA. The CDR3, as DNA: TGTGCCAGCAGCTTAAGGCGGAGTATGAACACCGGGGAGCTGTTTTTT. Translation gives CASSLRRSMNTGELFF.

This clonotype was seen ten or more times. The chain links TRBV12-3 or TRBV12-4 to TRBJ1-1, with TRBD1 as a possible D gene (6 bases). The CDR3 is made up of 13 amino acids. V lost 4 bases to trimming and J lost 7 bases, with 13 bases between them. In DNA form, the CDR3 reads TGTGCCAGCAGTTCCGGGCAGGGGCTTGAAGCTTTCTTT. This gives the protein CASSSGQGLEAFF.

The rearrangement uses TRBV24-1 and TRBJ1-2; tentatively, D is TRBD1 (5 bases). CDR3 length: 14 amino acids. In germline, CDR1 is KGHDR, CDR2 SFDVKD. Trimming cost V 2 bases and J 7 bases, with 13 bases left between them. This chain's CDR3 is CATSDWDEGGGYTF. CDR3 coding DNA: TGTGCCACCAGTGATTGGGACGAAGGCGGTGGCTACACCTTC.

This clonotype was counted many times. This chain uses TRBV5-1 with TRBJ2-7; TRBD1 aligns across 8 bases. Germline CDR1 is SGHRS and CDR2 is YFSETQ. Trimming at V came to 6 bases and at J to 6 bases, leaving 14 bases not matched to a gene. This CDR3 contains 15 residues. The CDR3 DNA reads TGCGCCAGCAAAAGGGGTTGGCAGGGGGCATTCGAGCAGTACTTC. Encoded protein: CASKRGWQGAFEQYF.

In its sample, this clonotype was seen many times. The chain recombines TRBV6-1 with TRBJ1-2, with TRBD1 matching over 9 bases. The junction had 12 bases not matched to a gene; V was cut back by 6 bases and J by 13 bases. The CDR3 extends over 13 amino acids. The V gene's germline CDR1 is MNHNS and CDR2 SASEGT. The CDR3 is CASRDRDRDEITF. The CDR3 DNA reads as TGTGCCAGCAGAGACCGGGACAGGGACGAAATCACCTTC.

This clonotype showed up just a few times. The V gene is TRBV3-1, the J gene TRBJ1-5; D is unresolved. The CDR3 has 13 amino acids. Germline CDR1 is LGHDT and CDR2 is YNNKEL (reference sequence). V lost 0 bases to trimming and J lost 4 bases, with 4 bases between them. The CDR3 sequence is CASSQDLNQPQHF. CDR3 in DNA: TGTGCCAGCAGCCAAGATCTAAATCAGCCCCAGCATTTT.

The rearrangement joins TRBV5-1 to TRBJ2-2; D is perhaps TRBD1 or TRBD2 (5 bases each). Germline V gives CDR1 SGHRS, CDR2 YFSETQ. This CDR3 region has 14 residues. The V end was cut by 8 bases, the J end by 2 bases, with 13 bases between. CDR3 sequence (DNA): TGCGCCAGTGGGGACGGTGCTAACACCGGGGAGCTGTTTTTT. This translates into CASGDGANTGELFF. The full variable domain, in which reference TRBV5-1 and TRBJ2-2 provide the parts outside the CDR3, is KAGVTQTPRYLIKTRGQQVTLSCSPISGHRSVSWYQQTPGQGLQFLFEYFSETQRNKGNFPGRFSGRQFSNSRSEMNVSTLELGDSALYLCASGDGANTGELFFGEGSRLTVL.

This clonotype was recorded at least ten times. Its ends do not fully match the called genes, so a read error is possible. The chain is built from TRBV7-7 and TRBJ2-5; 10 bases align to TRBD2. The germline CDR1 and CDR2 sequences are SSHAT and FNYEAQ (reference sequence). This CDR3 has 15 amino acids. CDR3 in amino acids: CASSSLAGGRETQYF. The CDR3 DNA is TGTGCTAGCAGCTCCTTAGCGGGGGGCAGGGAGACCCAGTACTTC.

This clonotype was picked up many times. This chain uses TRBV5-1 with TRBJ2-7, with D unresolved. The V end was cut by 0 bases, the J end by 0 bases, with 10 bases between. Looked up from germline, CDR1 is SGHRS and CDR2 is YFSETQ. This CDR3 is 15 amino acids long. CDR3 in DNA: TGCGCCAGCAGCTTGGAGTGGCGGAGCTCCTACGAGCAGTACTTC. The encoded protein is CASSLEWRSSYEQYF. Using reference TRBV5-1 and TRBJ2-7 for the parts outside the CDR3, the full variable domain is KAGVTQTPRYLIKTRGQQVTLSCSPISGHRSVSWYQQTPGQGLQFLFEYFSETQRNKGNFPGRFSGRQFSNSRSEMNVSTLELGDSALYLCASSLEWRSSYEQYFGPGTRLTVT.